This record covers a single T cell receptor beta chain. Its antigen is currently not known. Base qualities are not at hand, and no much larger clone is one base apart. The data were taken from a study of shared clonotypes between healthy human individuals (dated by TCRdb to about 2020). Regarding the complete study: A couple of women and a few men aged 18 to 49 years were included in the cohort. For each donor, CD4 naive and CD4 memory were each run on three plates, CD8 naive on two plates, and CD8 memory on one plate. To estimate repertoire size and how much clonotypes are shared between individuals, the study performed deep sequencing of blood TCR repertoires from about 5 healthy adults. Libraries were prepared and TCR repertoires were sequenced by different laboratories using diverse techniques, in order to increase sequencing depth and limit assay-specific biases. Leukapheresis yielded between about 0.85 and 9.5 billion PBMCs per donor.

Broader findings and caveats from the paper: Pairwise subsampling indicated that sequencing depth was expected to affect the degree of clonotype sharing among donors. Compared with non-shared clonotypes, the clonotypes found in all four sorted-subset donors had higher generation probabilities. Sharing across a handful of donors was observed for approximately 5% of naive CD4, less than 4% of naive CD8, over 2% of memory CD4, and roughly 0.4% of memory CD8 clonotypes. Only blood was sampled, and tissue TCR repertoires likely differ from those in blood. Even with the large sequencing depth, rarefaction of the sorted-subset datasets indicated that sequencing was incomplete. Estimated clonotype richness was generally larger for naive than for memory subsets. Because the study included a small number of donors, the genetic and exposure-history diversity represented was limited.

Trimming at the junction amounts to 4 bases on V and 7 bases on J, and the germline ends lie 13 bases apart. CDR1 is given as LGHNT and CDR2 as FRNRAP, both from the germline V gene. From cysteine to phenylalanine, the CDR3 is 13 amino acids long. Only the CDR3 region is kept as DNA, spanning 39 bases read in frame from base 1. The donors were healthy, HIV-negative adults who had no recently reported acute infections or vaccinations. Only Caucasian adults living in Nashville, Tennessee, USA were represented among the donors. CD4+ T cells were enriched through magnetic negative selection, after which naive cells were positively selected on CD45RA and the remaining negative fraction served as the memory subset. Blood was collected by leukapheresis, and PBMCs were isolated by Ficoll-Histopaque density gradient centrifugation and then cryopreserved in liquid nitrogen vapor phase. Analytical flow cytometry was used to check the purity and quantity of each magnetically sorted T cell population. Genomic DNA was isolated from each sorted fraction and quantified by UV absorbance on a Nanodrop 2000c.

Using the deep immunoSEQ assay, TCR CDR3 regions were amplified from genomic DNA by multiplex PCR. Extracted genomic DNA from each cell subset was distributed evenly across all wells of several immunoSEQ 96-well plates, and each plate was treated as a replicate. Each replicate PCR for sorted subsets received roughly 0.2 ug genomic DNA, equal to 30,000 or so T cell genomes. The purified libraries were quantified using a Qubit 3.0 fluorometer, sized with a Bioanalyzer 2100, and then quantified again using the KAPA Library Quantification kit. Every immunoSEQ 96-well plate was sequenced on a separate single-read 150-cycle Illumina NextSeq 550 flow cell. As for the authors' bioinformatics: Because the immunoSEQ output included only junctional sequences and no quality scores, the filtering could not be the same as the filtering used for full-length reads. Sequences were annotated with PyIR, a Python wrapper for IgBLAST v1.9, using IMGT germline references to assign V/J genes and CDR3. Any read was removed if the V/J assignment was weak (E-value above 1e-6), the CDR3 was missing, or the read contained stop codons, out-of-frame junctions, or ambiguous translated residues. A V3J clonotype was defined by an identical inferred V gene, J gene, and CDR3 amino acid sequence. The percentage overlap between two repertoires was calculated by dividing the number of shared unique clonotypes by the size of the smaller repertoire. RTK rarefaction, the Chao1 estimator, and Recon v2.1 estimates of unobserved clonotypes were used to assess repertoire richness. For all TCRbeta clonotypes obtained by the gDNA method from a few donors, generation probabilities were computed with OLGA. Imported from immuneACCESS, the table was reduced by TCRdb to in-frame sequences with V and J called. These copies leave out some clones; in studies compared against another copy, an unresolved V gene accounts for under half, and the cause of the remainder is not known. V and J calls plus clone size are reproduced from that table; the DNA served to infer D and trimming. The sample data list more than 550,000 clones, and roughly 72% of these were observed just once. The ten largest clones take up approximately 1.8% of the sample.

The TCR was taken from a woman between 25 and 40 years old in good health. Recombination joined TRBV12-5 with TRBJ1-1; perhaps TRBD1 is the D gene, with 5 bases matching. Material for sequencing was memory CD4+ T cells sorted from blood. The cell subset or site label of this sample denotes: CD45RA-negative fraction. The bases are TGTGCTAGTGGTTCAGGGAGCGGCGGTGAAGCTTTCTTT. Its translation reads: CASGSGSGGEAFF.